This T cell receptor beta chain derives from a study of blood T cell repertoires in COVID-19. Study summary: COVID-19 samples from acute and convalescent phases originated in the United States, Italy and Spain. T cells, B-cell-depleted T cells, or PBMCs provided the cDNA or gDNA that served as material.

V dropped 7 bases and J dropped 5; count of bases not matched to a gene: 12. Per germline, CDR1 MRHNA and CDR2 SNTAGT. The CDR3 runs to 15 residues. Allocation to cohorts depended on clinical history reported by the participants. Per the original methods: How many nucleated cells were present was estimated from reference gene primer amplification. Assay: immunoSEQ multiplex PCR; the TCRdb copy retains only in-frame clones and omits some. That table furnishes V, J and clone size, whereas the DNA furnished D and trimming. The sample has around 390,000 clones, about 86% seen once. Sequences were obtained from PBMCs or T cells enriched from blood (not recorded which). The sequence derives from a woman aged 50 to 60 who had recovered from COVID-19. The J gene is TRBJ2-3, the V gene TRBV6-4, with TRBD2 matching over 7 bases. The CDR3 is CASTTRMGGGDTQYF. CDR3 bases: TGTGCCAGCACCACGAGGATGGGGGGGGGAGATACGCAGTATTTT.